The clone carrying this TCR beta chain was seen more than once but under ten times. Two oligonucleotides, mixed equimolar, formed the beta constant-region primer covering TRBC1 and TRBC2. TCRdb called the UMI-ligation and nested PCR reads again in MiXCR, with one record for every CDR3 protein. The sample includes 84,000 or so distinct CDR3 sequences, around 6.5% of them seen just once. Germline CDR1 and CDR2: MNHNY and SVGAGI (reference sequence). Germline trimming cut 6 bases from V and 7 bases from J; bases unmatched to any gene: 37. The CDR3 sequence is 24 residues long. These data originate in a study of naive and memory T cell subsets.

The chain uses TRBV6-6 and TRBJ2-2; 8 bases map to TRBD1. The sequenced sample consisted of central memory CD4+ T cells from blood. This receptor was identified in a human donor in good health. DNA for the CDR3: TGTGCCAGCAGACCTGACCTGGGACAGGCGGGTTCCCGAGGCTATTCAATCTTTGGCGGGGAGCTGTTTTTT. It specifies CASRPDLGQAGSRGYSIFGGELFF.